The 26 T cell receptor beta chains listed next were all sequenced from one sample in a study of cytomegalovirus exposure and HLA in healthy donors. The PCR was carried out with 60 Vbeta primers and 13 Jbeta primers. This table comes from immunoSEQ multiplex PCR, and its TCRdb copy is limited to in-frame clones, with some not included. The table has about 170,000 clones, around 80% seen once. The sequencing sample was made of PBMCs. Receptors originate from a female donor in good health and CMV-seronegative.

CDR3 loop: CATGGGRLATNEKLFF. The DNA for the CDR3 is TGTGCCACTGGAGGGGGCCGCCTTGCAACTAATGAAAAACTGTTTTTT. This chain links TRBV6-4 with TRBJ1-4, with 7 positions matching TRBD1. This CDR3 has 16 amino acids. J gave up 0 bases and V 10 bases, and 11 bases lay outside the gene matches. Germline CDR1 reads MRHNA; CDR2 reads SNTAGT.

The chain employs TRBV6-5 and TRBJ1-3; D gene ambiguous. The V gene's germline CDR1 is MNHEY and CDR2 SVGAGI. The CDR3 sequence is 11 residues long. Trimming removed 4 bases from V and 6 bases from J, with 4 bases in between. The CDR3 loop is CASSSLNTIYF. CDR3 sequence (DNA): TGTGCCAGCAGTTCCCTAAACACCATATATTTT.

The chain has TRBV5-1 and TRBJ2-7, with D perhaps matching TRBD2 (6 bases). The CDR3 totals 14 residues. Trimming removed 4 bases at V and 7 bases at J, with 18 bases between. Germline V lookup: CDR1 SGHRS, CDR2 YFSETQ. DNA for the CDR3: TGCGCCAGCAGCCCGACCGGGGGAACCAAGGAGCAGTACTTC. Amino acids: CASSPTGGTKEQYF.

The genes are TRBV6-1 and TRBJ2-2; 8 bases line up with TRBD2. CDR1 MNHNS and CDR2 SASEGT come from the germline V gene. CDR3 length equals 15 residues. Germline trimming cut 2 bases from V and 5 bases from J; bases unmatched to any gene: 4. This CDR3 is CASSEPGGRTGELFF. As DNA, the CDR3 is TGTGCCAGCAGTGAACCGGGAGGGAGGACCGGGGAGCTGTTTTTT.

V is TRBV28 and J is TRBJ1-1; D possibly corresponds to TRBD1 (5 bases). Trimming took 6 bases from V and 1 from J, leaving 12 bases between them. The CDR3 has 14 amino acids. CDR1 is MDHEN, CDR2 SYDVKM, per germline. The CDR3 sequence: CASSSGGRNTEAFF. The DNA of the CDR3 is TGTGCCAGCAGCTCGGGGGGAAGGAACACTGAAGCTTTCTTT.

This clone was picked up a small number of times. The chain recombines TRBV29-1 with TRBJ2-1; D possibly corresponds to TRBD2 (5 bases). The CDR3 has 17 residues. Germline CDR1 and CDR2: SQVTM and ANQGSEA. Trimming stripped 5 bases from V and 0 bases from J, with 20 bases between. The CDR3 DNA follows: TGCAGCGTTTACGCCGGGCACCGGGGAAGCTCCTACAATGAGCAGTTCTTC. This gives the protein CSVYAGHRGSSYNEQFF.

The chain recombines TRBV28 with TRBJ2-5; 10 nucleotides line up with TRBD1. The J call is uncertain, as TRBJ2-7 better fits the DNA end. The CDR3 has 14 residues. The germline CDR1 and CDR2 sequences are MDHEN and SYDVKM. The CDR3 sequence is CASSLGQGAYEQYF. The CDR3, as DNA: TGTGCCAGCAGTTTAGGACAGGGGGCCTACGAGCAGTACTTC.

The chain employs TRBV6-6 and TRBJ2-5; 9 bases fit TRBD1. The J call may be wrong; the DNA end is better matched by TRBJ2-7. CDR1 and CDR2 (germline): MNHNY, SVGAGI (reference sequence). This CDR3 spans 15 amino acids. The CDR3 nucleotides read TGTGCCAGCAGCCGGGACAGGGAATACACCTACGAGCAGTACTTC. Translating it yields CASSRDREYTYEQYF.

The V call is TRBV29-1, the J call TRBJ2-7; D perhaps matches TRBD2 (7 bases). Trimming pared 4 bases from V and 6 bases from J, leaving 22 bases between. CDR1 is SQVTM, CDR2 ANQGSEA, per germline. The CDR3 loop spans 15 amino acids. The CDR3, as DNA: TGCAGCGTTGGAGGAGATAGGGGGGGCGGGCGCGAGCAGTACTTC. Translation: CSVGGDRGGGREQYF.

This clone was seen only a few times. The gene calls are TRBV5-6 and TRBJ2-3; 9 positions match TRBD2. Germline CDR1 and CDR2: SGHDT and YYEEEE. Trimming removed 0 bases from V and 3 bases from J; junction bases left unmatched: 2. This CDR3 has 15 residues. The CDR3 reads CASSLGLAGTDTQYF. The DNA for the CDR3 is TGTGCCAGCAGCTTGGGCCTAGCGGGGACAGATACGCAGTATTTT.

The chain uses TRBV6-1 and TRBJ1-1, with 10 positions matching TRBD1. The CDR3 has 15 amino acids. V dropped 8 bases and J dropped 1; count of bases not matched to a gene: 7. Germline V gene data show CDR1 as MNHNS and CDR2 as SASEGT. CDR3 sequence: CASGTRDRGNTEAFF. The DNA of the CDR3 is TGTGCCAGCGGAACCCGGGACAGGGGGAACACTGAAGCTTTCTTT.

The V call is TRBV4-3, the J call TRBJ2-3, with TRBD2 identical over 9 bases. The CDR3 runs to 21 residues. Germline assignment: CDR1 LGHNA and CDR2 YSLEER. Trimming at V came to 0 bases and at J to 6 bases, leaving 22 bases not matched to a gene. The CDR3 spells CASSQDRSAGRLAEKGDTQYF. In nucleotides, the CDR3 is TGCGCCAGCAGCCAAGATCGGTCGGCGGGAAGACTAGCGGAAAAGGGGGATACGCAGTATTTT.

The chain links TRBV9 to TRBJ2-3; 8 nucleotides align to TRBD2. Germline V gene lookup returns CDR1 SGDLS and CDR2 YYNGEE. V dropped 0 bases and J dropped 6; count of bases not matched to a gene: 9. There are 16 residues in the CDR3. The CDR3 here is CASSVEAGGTWDTQYF. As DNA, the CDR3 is TGTGCCAGCAGCGTAGAGGCGGGGGGAACTTGGGATACGCAGTATTTT.

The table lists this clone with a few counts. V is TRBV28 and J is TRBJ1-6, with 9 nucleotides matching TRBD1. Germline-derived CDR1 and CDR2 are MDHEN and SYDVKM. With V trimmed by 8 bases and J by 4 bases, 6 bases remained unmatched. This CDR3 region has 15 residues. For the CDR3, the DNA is TGTGCCAGCCAAGAGACAGGGGGTTATAATTCACCCCTCCACTTT. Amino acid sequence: CASQETGGYNSPLHF.

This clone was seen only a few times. Written as DNA, the CDR3 is TGTGCCAGCAGTCCCCCAGGACTGGTCAATGAGCAGTTCTTC. Its translation: CASSPPGLVNEQFF. This rearrangement joins TRBV28 to TRBJ2-1; a weak D match, TRBD2 (5 bases). Germline V gene sequence: CDR1 MDHEN, CDR2 SYDVKM. CDR3 length: 14 amino acids. V lost 5 bases and J lost 6, with 14 bases in between. Full variable domain (remainder filled in from reference TRBV28 and TRBJ2-1): DVKVTQSSRYLVKRTGEKVFLECVQDMDHENMFWYRQDPGLGLRLIYFSYDVKMKEKGDIPEGYSVSREKKERFSLILESASTNQTSMYLCASSPPGLVNEQFFGPGTRLTVL.

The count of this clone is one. The CDR3 reads CASSRGLAGNTGELFF. For the CDR3, the DNA is TGCGCCAGCAGCAGGGGACTAGCGGGGAACACCGGGGAGCTGTTTTTT. The chain recombines TRBV4-1 with TRBJ2-2, with 12 bases matching TRBD2. V trimming: 5 bases; J trimming: 1 base; junction bases outside the gene matches: 2. Per germline, CDR1 MGHRA and CDR2 YSYEKL. CDR3 length: 16 amino acids.

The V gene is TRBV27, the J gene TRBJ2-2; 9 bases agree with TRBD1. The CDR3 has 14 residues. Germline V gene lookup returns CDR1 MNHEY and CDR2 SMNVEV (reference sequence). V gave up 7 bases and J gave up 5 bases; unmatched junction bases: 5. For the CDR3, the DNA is TGTGCCAGCAAGGCGGACAGGGGTACCGGGGAGCTGTTTTTT. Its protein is CASKADRGTGELFF.

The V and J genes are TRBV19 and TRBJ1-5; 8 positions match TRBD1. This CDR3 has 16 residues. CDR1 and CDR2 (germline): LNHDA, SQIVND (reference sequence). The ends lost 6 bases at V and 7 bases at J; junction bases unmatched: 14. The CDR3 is CASRRQGRGRDQPQHF. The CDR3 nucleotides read TGTGCCAGTAGACGCCAGGGCAGGGGGCGGGACCAGCCCCAGCATTTT.

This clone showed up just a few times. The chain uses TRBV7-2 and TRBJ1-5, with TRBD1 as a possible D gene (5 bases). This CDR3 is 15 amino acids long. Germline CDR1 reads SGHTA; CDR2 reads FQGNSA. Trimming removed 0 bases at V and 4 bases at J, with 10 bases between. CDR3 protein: CASSLAQGSNQPQHF. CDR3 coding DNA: TGTGCCAGCAGCTTAGCTCAGGGCAGTAATCAGCCCCAGCATTTT.

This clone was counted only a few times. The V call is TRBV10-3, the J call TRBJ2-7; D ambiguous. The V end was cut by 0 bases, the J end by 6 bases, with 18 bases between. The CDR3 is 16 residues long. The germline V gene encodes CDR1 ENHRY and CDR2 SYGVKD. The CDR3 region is CAISESNSGVTPEQYF. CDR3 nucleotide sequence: TGTGCCATCAGTGAGTCGAATAGTGGAGTAACACCCGAGCAGTACTTC.

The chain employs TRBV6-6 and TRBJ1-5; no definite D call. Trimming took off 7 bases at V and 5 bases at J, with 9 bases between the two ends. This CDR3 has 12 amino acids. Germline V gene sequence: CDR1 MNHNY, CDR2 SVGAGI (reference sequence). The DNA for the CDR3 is TGTGCCAGCACGAGGGAAGATCAGCCCCAGCATTTT. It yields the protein CASTREDQPQHF.

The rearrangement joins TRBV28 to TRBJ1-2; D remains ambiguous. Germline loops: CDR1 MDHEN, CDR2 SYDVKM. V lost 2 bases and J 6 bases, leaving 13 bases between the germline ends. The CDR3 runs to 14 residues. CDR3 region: CASSLVGLHNGYTF. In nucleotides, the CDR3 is TGTGCCAGCAGTTTAGTTGGGCTCCACAATGGCTACACCTTC.

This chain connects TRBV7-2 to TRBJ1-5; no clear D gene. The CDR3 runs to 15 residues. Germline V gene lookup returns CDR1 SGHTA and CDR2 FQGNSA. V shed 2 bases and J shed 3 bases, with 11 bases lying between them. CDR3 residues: CASSLNGEDNQPQHF. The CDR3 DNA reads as TGTGCCAGCAGCTTAAACGGGGAGGACAATCAGCCCCAGCATTTT.

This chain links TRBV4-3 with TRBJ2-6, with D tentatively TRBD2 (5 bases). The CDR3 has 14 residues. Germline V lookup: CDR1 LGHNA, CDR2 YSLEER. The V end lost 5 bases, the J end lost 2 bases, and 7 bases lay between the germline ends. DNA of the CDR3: TGCGCCAGCAGCGTCGGGACTGGGGCCAACGTCCTGACTTTC. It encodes CASSVGTGANVLTF.

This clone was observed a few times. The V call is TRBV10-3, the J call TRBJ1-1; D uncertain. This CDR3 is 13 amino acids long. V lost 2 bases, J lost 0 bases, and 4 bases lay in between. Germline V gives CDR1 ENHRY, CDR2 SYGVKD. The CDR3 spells CAISEVVNTEAFF. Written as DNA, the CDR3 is TGTGCCATCAGTGAGGTCGTGAACACTGAAGCTTTCTTT.

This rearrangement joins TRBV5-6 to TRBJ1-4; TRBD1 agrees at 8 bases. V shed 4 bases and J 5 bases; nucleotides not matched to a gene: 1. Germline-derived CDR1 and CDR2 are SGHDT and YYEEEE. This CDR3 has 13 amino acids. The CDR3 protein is CASSRQGNEKLFF. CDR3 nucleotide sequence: TGTGCCAGCAGCAGACAGGGGAATGAAAAACTGTTTTTT.